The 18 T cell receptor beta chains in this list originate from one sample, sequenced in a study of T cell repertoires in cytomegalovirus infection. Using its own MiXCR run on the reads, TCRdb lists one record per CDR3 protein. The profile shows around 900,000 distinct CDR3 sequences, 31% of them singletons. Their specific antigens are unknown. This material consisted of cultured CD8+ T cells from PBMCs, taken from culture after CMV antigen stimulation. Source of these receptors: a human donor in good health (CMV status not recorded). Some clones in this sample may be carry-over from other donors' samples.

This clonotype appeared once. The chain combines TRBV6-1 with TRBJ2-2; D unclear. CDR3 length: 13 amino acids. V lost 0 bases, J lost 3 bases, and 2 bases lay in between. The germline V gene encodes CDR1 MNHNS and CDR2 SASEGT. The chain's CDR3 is CASSEAYTGELFF. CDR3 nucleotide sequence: TGTGCCAGCAGTGAAGCGTACACCGGGGAGCTGTTTTTT.

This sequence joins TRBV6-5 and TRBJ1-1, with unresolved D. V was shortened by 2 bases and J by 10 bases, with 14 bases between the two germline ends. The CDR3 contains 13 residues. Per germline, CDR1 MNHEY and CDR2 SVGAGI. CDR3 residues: CASSYNPGGVAFF. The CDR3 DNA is TGTGCCAGCAGTTACAACCCAGGTGGGGTAGCTTTCTTT.

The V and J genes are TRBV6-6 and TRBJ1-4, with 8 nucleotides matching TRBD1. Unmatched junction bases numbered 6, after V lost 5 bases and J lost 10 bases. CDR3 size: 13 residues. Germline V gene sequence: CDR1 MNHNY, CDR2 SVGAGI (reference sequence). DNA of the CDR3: TGTGCCAGCAGTCTATGGGACAGGTTAAAACTGTTTTTT. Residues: CASSLWDRLKLFF.

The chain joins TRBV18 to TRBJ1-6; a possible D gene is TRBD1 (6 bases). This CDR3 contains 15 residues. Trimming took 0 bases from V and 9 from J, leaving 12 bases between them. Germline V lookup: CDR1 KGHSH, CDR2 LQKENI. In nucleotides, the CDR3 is TGTGCCAGCTCACCACCAGTAGGGGGTGGTTCACCCCTCCACTTT. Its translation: CASSPPVGGGSPLHF.

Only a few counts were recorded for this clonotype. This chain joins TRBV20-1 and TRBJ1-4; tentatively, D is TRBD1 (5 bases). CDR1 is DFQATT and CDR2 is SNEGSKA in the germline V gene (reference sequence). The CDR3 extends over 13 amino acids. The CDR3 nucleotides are TGCGGGTCCAGGGCAGGGCTTAATGAAAAACTGTTTTTT. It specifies CGSRAGLNEKLFF.

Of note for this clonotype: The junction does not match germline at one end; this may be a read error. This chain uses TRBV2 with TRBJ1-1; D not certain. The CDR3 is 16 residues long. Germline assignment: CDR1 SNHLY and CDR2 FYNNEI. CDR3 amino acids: CPSRNPPGGPHTEAFF. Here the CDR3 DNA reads TGTCCCAGCAGGAACCCCCCGGGAGGACCCCACACTGAAGCTTTCTTT. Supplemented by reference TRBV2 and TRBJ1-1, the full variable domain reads EPEVTQTPSHQVTQMGQEVILRCVPISNHLYFYWYRQILGQKVEFLVSFYNNEISEKSEIFDDQFSVERPDGSNFTLKIRSTKLEDSAMYFCPSRNPPGGPHTEAFFGQGTRLTVV.

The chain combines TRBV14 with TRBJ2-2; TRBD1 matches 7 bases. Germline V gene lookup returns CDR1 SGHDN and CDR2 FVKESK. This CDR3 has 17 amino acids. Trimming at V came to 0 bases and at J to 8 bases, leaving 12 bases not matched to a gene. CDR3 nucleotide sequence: TGTGCCAGCAGCCAAGATGGTGGACAGGACCCTGGAGGGGAGCTGTTTTTT. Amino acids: CASSQDGGQDPGGELFF.

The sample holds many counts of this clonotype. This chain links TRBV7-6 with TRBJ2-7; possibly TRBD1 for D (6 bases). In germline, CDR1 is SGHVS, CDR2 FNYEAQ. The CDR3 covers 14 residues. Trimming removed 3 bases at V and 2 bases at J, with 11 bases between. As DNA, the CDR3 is TGTGCCAGCAGCTTCCTTGACAGGCCCTACGAGCAGTACTTC. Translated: CASSFLDRPYEQYF. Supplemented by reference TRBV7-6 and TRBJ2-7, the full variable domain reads GAGVSQSPRYKVTKRGQDVALRCDPISGHVSLYWYRQALGQGPEFLTYFNYEAQQDKSGLPNDRFSAERPEGSISTLTIQRTEQRDSAMYRCASSFLDRPYEQYFGPGTRLTVT.

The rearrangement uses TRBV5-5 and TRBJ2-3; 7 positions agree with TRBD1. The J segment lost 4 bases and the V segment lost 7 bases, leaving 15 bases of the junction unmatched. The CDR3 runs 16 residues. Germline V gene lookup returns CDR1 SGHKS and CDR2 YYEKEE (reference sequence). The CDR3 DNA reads TGTGCCAGCGCCGGGGATAGCAGGGGGTTTTCAGATACGCAGTATTTT. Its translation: CASAGDSRGFSDTQYF. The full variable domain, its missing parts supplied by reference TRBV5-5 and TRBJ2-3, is DAGVTQSPTHLIKTRGQQVTLRCSPISGHKSVSWYQQVLGQGPQFIFQYYEKEERGRGNFPDRFSARQFPNYSSELNVNALLLGDSALYLCASAGDSRGFSDTQYFGPGTRLTVL.

In DNA form, the CDR3 reads TGTGCCAGCAGTGAGGGGACCAGCCGCGGGGATGAGCAGTTCTTC. Protein product: CASSEGTSRGDEQFF. The chain recombines TRBV2 with TRBJ2-1; tentatively, D is TRBD2 (6 bases). Germline values: CDR1 SNHLY, CDR2 FYNNEI. The CDR3 is 15 amino acids. V lost 3 bases and J 8 bases, leaving 17 bases between the germline ends.

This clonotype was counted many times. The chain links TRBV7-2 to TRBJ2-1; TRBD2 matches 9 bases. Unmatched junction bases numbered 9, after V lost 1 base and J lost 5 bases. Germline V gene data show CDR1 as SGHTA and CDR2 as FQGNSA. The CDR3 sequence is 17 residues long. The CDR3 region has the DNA TGTGCCAGCAGCTTAGGGGGGGGAGCGGGGGGCCACAATGAGCAGTTCTTC. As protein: CASSLGGGAGGHNEQFF.

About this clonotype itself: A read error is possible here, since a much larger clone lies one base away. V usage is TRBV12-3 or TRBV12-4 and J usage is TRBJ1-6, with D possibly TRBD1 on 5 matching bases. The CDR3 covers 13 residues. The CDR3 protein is CANSMGGNSPLHF. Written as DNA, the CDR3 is TGTGCCAACAGTATGGGGGGAAATTCACCCCTCCACTTT.

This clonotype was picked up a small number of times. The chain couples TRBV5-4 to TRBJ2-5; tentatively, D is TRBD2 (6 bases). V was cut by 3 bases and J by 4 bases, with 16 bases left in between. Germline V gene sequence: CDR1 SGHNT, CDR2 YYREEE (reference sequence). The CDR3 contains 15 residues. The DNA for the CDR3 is TGTGCCAGCAGCTCCAACCCTAGCGAGGGAGAGACCCAGTACTTC. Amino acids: CASSSNPSEGETQYF.

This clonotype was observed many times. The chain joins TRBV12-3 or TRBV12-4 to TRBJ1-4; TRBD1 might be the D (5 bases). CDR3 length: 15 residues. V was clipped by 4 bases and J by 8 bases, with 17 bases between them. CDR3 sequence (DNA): TGTGCCAGCAGTTCTTCAGACAGCTTACGGGAAAAACTGTTTTTT. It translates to CASSSSDSLREKLFF.

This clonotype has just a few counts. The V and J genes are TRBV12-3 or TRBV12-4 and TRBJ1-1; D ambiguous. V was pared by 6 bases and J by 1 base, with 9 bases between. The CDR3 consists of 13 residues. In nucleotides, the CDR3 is TGTGCCAGCAGATACTCCGGGAACACTGAAGCTTTCTTT. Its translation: CASRYSGNTEAFF.

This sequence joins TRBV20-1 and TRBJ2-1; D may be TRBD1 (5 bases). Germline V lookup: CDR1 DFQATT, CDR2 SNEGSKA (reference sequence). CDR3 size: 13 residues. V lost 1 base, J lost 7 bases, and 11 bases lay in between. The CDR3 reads CSARGQGFNEQFF. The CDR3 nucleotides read TGCAGTGCTAGAGGCCAGGGTTTTAATGAGCAGTTCTTC.

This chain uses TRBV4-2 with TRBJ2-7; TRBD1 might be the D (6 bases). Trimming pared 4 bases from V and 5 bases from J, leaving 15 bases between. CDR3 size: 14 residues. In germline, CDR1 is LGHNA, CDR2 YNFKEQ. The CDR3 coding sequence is TGTGCCAGCAGCCCCCCAGGGGTGGTGGACGAGCAGTACTTC. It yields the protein CASSPPGVVDEQYF.

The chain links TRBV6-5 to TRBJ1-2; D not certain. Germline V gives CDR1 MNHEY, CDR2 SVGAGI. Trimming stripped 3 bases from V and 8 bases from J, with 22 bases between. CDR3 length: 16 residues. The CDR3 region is CASSYGPHDYDSGYTF. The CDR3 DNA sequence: TGTGCCAGCAGTTATGGGCCCCATGACTACGACTCCGGCTACACCTTC.